This T cell receptor (beta chain) derives from a study of OX40 agonist ivuxolimab in advanced cancers. Germline V gives CDR1 MDHEN, CDR2 SYDVKM. CDR3 length equals 13 residues. A note on this clone: Antigen specificity is unknown.

Assay: immunoSEQ multiplex PCR; the TCRdb copy retains only in-frame clones and omits some. The table records about 19,000 clones, 65% to 85% of them present only once. The study, taken as a whole, reports: The study did not work out the antigen specificity of the expanded peripheral T cells.

The sample was CD4+ or CD8+ T cells sorted from blood, taken in a trial of the OX40 agonist ivuxolimab. The chain has TRBV28 and TRBJ2-5; a weak D match, TRBD1 (6 bases). The DNA matches TRBJ2-7 better at its end, which makes the J call doubtful. The origin of this receptor is an adult with an advanced solid tumor such as melanoma, head and neck, liver or kidney cancer. CDR3 amino acids: CASTPGQTYEQYF. CDR3 in DNA: TGTGCCAGCACTCCGGGACAAACATACGAGCAGTACTTC.